Within the sample, the clone carrying this T cell receptor beta chain is medium-sized (0.01 to 0.1%). Its antigen is currently unknown. The CDR3 totals 12 residues. V was clipped by 4 bases and J by 5 bases, with 6 bases between them. This entry is derived from a study of blood T cells in healthy people across ages. Study at large: Capturing about one barcoded beta molecule per two T cells was achieved by template switching.

For the second PCR, which ran for about 7 to 11 cycles, a sample-barcoded 5' primer and a J-beta primer mix were used. A single record per CDR3 protein comes from TCRdb applying MiXCR to the 5' RACE reads. The repertoire holds some 730,000 distinct CDR3 sequences, with over 20% as singletons. Isolation yielded PBMCs, at least 6.5 million per sample, in every case. General study findings and limits: Per million T cells, TCR beta diversity dropped about linearly as age rose.

This TCR was recovered from a man aged 65 to 79 in good health. Sequencing input: blood. V is TRBV12-3 or TRBV12-4 and J is TRBJ2-1; the D gene is possibly TRBD2 (5 bases). This CDR3 is CASSSGDNEQFF. The CDR3, as DNA: TGTGCCAGCAGTTCCGGGGACAATGAGCAGTTCTTC.